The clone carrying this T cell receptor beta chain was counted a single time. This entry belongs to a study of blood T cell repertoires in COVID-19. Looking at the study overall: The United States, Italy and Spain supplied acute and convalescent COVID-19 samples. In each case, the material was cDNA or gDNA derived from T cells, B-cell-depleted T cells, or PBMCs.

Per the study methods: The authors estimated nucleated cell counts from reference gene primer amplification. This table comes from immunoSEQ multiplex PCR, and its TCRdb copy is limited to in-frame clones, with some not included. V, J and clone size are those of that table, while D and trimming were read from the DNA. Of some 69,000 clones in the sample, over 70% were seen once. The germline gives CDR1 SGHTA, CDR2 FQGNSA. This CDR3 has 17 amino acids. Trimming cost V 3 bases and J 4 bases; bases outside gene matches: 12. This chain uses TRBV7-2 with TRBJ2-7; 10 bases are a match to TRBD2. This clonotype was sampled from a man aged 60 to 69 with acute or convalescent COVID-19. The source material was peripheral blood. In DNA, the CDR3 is TGTGCCAGCAGCTTTAGGTTCAGGACTAGCGGACGTTACGAGCAGTACTTC. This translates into CASSFRFRTSGRYEQYF.